This TCR beta chain is from a study of beta chain features in type 1 diabetes. CD45RO/CCR7/CD25/CD127/CD95/CD27 separated CD4+ naive, central memory, regulatory and stem cell-like memory cells by sorting. The study, taken as a whole, reports: Type 1 diabetes patients showed a moderate but significant shortening of TCRB CDR3s in all four CD4+ subsets.

V was clipped by 4 bases and J by 5 bases; unmatched bases: 7. The CDR3 runs 15 residues. CDR1 and CDR2 (germline): MDHEN, SYDVKM. With regard to this clone: Its antigen remains unidentified.

Expressed TCRB transcripts were sequenced after all isolated RNA was converted to cDNA. Sequencing used immunoSEQ multiplex PCR; TCRdb keeps in-frame clones, though not all of them. Among some 370,000 clones, around 10% were seen once, and the ten largest hold around 0.66%. The TCR comes from a man between 25 and 39 years old with type 1 diabetes. The chain carries TRBV28 and TRBJ1-1, with 10 bases matching TRBD1. The sample consisted of central memory CD4+ T cells from blood. The CDR3 sequence is CASSSAGTGETEAFF. Here the CDR3 DNA reads TGTGCCAGCAGTTCTGCCGGGACAGGGGAAACTGAAGCTTTCTTT. The full variable domain, its missing parts supplied by reference TRBV28 and TRBJ1-1, is DVKVTQSSRYLVKRTGEKVFLECVQDMDHENMFWYRQDPGLGLRLIYFSYDVKMKEKGDIPEGYSVSREKKERFSLILESASTNQTSMYLCASSSAGTGETEAFFGQGTRLTVV.